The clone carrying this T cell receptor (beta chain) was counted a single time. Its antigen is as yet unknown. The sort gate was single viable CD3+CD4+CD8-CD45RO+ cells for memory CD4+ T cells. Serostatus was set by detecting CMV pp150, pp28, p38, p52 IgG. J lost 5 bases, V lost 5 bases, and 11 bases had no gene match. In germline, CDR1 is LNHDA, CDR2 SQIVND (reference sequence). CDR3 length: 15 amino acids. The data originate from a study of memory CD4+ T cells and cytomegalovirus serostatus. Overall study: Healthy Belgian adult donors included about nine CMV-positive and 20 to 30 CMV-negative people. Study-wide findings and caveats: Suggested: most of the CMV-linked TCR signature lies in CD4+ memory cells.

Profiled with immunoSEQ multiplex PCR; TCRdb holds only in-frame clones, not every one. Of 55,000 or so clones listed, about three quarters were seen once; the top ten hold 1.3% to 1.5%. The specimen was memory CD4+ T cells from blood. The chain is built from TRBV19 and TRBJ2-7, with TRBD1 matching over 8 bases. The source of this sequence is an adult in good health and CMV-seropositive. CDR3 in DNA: TGTGCCAGTAGTCTAGCTGAGACAGGGGAACACGAGCAGTACTTC. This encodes CASSLAETGEHEQYF.